This TCR beta chain was captured in a study of T cells expressing NK-cell markers. General study points: The CD3+CD56-NKG2C+ fraction was also led by these clonotypes in several donors.

The germline V gene encodes CDR1 SGHTA and CDR2 FQGTGA. The CDR3 is made up of 16 amino acids. Comment on this clonotype: The antigen is unknown.

TCRdb reprocessed the 5' RACE reads; each CDR3 protein has one entry and no DNA is given. The table for this sample gives around 550,000 distinct CDR3 sequences. The receptor's source is a man between 18 and 35 years old in good health. The sequencing sample was made of blood T cells: a sorted CD56 or NKG2C T cell subset, CD4+ or CD8+ T cells, or bulk PBMC T cells (not recorded which). V and J are TRBV7-3 and TRBJ2-3; TCRdb names TRBD1, which stays unverified in the absence of DNA. The CDR3: CASSLITGGNTDTQYF.